This paragraph reports one T cell receptor beta chain. This entry is derived from a study of CD8 T cells in Susac syndrome. Random hexamers primed reverse transcription of roughly 0.5 to 1 ug RNA. TCRdb itself ran the immunoSEQ multiplex PCR reads through MiXCR, one entry per CDR3 protein. The repertoire includes around 200,000 distinct CDR3 sequences, 95% of them detected once, and about 0.15% sits in the top ten. V shed 4 bases and J shed 7 bases, with 13 bases lying between them. Germline V gives CDR1 SGHRS, CDR2 YFSETQ. The CDR3 loop spans 13 amino acids. The chain uses TRBV5-1 and TRBJ2-3, with unresolved D. This sequence was found in a human donor with Susac syndrome. The material sequenced was CD8+ T cells from PBMCs. CDR3 sequence: CASSTREDNTQYF. The DNA of the CDR3 is TGCGCCAGCAGCACCAGAGAAGACAATACGCAGTATTTT.